The rows below give T cell receptor beta chains drawn from one sample of a study of shared clonotypes between healthy human individuals. Sequenced by immunoSEQ multiplex PCR; TCRdb stores in-frame clones only, minus some. The data contain 2 million to 2.5 million clones, approximately 94% of them seen just once; the ten biggest clones take up about 0.13%. The sequenced material came from naive CD4+ T cells sorted from blood. These receptors came from a man aged 18 to 29 in good health. Each CDR3 is given with its conserved first and last residue.

>TRBV19|TRBJ2-7
CASSNPGMTYEQYF
>TRBV9|TRBJ2-5
CASSVGAGNQETQYF
>TRBV6-1|TRBJ1-2
CASSSTRDTPYGYTF
>TRBV2|TRBJ1-5
CASNTDRRRNQPQHF
>TRBV28|TRBJ2-3
CASSLWGGATDTQYF
>TRBV7-8|TRBJ2-1
CASSLAGGVNEQFF
>TRBV2|TRBJ2-7
CASSLPGYEQYF
>TRBV28|TRBJ2-2
CASNPQGKGGELFF
>TRBV19|TRBJ2-5
CASSKGLAAPQYF
>TRBV25-1|TRBJ1-6
CASSGWTGNNSPLHF
>TRBV10-3|TRBJ2-3
CALGTMGTQYF
>TRBV10-3|TRBJ1-5
CAISPTGTGDQPQHF
>TRBV27|TRBJ1-6
CASRPTGAVGSPLHF
>TRBV2|TRBJ1-3
CASSEALPSSGNTIYF
>TRBV28|TRBJ2-7
CASGLTYEQYF
>TRBV28|TRBJ1-6
CASSQDRNNSPLHF
>TRBV14|TRBJ1-6
CASSQGGTGYSPLHF
>TRBV18|TRBJ2-1
CASLTSGMGLNEQFF
>TRBV2|TRBJ2-7
CASRTAGVNEQYF
>TRBV7-9|TRBJ1-1
CASTPRGGARLEAFF
>TRBV7-9|TRBJ2-2
CASSPGLAPNTGELFF
>TRBV5-6|TRBJ1-2
CASSSTRTGGNTF
>TRBV18|TRBJ1-2
CASSPGTTGYTF
>TRBV4-1|TRBJ2-5
CASSQDPASGRRIETQYF
>TRBV15|TRBJ2-7
CATSRDEAQGTSYEQYF
>TRBV7-2|TRBJ1-6
CASSYRDPNSPLHF
>TRBV7-2|TRBJ2-1
CASRAHRAGVGHEQFF
>TRBV7-8|TRBJ1-5
CASSLETGNQPQHF
>TRBV30|TRBJ2-1
CAWGPRGNLYNEQFF
>TRBV29-1|TRBJ2-2
CSVRPGGLTGELFF
>TRBV4-2|TRBJ1-2
CASSPSVAGTVYGYTF
>TRBV5-6|TRBJ2-3
CASSLSLAAGTDTQYF
>TRBV11-1|TRBJ1-4
CASGSGPNEKLFF
>TRBV12-5|TRBJ1-6
CASGLVLGAVDNSPLHF
>TRBV5-3|TRBJ2-2
CARSSSGPTGTGELFF
>TRBV7-2|TRBJ1-2
CASSLGTEFNTF
>TRBV29-1|TRBJ2-2
CSASGGSGELFF
>TRBV7-6|TRBJ2-5
CASSIPRISGRGETQYF
>TRBV4-1|TRBJ1-1
CASSQGEVNTEAFF
>TRBV5-6|TRBJ1-2
CASSPGHLSNYGYTF
>TRBV7-2|TRBJ1-3
CASSLVHRASGNTIYF
>TRBV5-1|TRBJ2-1
CASSFPRGVNEQFF
>TRBV13|TRBJ1-6
CATRQGRDSPLHF
>TRBV7-2|TRBJ2-7
CASSSPPGRAGYEQYF
>TRBV7-2|TRBJ1-4
CASRHPTSPNEKLFF
>TRBV7-3|TRBJ1-1
CASSPQTSGEAFF
>TRBV19|TRBJ1-1
CASSRGENTEAFF
>TRBV7-6|TRBJ2-7
CASSVAGGPYEQYF
>TRBV7-9|TRBJ1-4
CASSNSGQVSNEKLFF
>TRBV30|TRBJ1-1
CAWSRQGTEAFF
>TRBV9|TRBJ2-7
CASSLHPPYEQYF